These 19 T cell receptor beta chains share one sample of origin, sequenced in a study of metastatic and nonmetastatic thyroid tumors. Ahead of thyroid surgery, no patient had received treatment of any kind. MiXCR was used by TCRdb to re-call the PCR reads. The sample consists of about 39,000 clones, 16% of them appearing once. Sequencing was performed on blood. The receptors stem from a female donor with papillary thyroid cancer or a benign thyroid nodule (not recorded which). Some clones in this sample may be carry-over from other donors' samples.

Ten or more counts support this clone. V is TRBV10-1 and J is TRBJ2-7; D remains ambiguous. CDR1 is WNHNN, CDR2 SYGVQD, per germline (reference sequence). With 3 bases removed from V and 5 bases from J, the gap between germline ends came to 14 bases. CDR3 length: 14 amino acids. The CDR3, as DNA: TGCGCCAGCAGTGACCTCGCCCCGTCGAACGAGCAGTACTTC. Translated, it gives CASSDLAPSNEQYF.

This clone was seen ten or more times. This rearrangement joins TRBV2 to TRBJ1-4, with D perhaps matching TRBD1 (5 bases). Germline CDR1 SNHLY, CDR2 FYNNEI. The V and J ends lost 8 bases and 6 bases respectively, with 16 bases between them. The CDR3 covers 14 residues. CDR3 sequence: CASYTGTGDEKLFF. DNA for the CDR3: TGTGCCAGCTACACCGGGACCGGGGATGAAAAACTGTTTTTT. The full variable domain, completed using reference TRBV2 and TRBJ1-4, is EPEVTQTPSHQVTQMGQEVILRCVPISNHLYFYWYRQILGQKVEFLVSFYNNEISEKSEIFDDQFSVERPDGSNFTLKIRSTKLEDSAMYFCASYTGTGDEKLFFGSGTQLSVL.

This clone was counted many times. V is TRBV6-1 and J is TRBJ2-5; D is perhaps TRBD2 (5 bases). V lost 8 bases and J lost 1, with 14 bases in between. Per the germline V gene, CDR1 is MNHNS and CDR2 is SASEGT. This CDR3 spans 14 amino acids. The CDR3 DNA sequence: TGTGCCAGCGGAATTAGCGAGACCCAAGAGACCCAGTACTTC. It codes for CASGISETQETQYF.

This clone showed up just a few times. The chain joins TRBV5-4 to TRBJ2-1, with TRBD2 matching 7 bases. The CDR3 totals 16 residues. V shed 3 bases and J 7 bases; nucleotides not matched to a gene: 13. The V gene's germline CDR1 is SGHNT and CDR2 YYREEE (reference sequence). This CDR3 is CASSYGAGEVMNEQFF. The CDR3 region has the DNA TGTGCCAGCAGCTACGGGGCGGGAGAAGTGATGAATGAGCAGTTCTTC.

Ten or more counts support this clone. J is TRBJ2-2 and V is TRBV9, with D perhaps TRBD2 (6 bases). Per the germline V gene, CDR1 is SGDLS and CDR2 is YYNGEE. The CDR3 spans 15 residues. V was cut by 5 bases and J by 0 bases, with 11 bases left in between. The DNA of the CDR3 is TGTGCCAGCAGGACCGGGAGCCCGAACACCGGGGAGCTGTTTTTT. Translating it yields CASRTGSPNTGELFF.

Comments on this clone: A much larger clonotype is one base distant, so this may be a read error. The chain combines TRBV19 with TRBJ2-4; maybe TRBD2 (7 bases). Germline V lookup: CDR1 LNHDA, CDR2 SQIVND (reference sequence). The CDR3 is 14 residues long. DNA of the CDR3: TGTGTCAGTACCAAACAGGGAGGGGGAAACATTCAGTACTTC. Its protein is CVSTKQGGGNIQYF.

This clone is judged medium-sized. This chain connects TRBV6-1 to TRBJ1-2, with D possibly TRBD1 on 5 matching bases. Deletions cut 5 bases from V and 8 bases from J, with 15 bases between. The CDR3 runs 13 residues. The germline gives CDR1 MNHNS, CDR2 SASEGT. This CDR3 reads CASSPPKTDGYTF. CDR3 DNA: TGTGCCAGCAGTCCCCCCAAGACAGACGGCTACACCTTC.

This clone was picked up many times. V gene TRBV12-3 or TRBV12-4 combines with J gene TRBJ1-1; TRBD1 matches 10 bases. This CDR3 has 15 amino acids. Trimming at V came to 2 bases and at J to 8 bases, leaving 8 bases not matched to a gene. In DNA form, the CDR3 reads TGTGCCAGCAGTTTACGGACAGGGGGGGTAGACGAAGCTTTCTTT. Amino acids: CASSLRTGGVDEAFF.

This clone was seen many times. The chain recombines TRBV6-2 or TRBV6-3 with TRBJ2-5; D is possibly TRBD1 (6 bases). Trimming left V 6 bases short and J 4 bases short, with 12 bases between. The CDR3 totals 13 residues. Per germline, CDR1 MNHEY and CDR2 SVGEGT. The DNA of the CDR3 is TGTGCCAGCAGCCTACAGGGAATAGAGACCCAGTACTTC. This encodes CASSLQGIETQYF.

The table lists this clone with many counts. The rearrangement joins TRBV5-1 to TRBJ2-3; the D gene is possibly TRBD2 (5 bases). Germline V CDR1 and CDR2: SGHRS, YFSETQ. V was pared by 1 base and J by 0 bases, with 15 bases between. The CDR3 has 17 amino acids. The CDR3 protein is CASSLSESGTSTDTQYF. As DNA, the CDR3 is TGCGCCAGCAGCTTGTCGGAGAGCGGCACTAGCACAGATACGCAGTATTTT. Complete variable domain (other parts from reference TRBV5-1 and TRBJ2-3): KAGVTQTPRYLIKTRGQQVTLSCSPISGHRSVSWYQQTPGQGLQFLFEYFSETQRNKGNFPGRFSGRQFSNSRSEMNVSTLELGDSALYLCASSLSESGTSTDTQYFGPGTRLTVL.

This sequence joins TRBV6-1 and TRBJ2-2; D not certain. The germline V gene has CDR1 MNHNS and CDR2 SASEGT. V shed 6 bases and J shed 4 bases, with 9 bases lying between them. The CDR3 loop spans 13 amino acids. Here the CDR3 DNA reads TGTGCCAGCAGGGTGGTAGTCACCGGGGAGCTGTTTTTT. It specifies CASRVVVTGELFF.

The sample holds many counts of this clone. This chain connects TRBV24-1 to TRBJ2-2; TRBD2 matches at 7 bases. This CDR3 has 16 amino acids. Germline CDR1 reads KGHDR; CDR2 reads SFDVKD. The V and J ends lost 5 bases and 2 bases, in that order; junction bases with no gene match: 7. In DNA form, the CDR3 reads TGTGCCACCAGTGTAGCGGGCAGGCTCAACACCGGGGAGCTGTTTTTT. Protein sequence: CATSVAGRLNTGELFF.

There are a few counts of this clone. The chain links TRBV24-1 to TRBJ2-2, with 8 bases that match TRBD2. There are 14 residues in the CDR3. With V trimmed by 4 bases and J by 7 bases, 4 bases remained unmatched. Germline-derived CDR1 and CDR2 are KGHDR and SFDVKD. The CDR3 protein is CATSDRSGGGELFF. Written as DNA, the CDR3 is TGTGCCACCAGTGACCGAAGCGGGGGCGGGGAGCTGTTTTTT.

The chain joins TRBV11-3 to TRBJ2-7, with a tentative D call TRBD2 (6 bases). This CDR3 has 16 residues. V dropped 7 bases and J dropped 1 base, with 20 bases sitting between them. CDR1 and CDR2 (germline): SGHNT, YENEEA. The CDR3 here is CASTLSVAEESYEQYF. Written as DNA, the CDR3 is TGTGCCAGCACCCTTTCCGTAGCGGAGGAATCCTACGAGCAGTACTTC.

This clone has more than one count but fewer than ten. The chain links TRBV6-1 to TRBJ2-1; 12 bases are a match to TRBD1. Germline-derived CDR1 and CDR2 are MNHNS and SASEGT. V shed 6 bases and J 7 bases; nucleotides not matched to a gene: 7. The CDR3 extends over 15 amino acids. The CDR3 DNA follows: TGTGCCAGCAGATACCCGGGACAGGGGGCAAATGAGCAGTTCTTC. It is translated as CASRYPGQGANEQFF.

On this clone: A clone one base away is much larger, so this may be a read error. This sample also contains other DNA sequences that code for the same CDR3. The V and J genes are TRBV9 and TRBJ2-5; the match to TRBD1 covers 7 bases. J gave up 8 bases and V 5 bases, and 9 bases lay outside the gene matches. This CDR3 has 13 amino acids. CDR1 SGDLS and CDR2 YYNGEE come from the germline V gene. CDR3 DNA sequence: TGTGCCAGCAGTACGACAGGGTCCGGAACCCAGTACTTC. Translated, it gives CASSTTGSGTQYF.

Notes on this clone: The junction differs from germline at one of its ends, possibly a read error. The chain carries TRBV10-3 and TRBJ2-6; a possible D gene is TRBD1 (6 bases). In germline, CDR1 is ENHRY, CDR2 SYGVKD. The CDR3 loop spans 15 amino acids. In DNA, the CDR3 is TGTGCCATCAGTGAAGGACAGTATGGGGCTAACGTCCTGACTTTC. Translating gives CAISEGQYGANVLTF.

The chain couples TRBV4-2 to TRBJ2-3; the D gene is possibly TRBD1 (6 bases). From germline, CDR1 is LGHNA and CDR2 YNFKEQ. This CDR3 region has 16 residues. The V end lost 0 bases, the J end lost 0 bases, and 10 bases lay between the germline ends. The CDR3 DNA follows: TGTGCCAGCAGCCAAGAGGCGACAGGCAGCACAGATACGCAGTATTTT. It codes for CASSQEATGSTDTQYF.

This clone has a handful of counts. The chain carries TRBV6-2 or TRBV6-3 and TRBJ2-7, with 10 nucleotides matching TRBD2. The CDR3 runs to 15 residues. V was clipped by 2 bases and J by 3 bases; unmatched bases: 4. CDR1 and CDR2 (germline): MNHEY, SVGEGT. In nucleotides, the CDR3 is TGTGCCAGCAGTTACACGGCTAGCGGGAGCTACGAGCAGTACTTC. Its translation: CASSYTASGSYEQYF.